This T cell receptor beta chain originates from a study of cytomegalovirus exposure and HLA in healthy donors. This clone has only a few counts. Germline lookup yields CDR1 SGDLS and CDR2 YYNGEE. V was shortened by 0 bases and J by 1 base, with 4 bases between the two germline ends. The CDR3 covers 13 residues. Some clones are missing from TCRdb's copy, which holds only in-frame ones; the method was immunoSEQ multiplex PCR. The table records about 350,000 clones, 87% of them present only once. V and J are TRBV9 and TRBJ2-5, with D hard to call. Sample: PBMCs. The receptor was derived from a woman aged 25 to 39 in good health and CMV-seropositive. The CDR3 protein is CASSVGTQETQYF. The DNA for the CDR3 is TGTGCCAGCAGCGTAGGGACCCAAGAGACCCAGTACTTC.